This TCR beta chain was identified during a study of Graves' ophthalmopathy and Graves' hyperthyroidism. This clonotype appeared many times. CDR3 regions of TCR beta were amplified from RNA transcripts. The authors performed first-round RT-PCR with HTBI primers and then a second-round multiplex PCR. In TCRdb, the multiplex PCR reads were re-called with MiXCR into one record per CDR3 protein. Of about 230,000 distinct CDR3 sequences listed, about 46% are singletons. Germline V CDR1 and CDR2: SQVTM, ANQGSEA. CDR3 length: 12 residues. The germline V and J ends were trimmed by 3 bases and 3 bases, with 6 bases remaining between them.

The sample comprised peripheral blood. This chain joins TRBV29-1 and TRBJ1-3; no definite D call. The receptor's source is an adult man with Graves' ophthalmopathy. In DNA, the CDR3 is TGCAGCGTTGACTGGGGTGGAAACACCATATATTTT. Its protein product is CSVDWGGNTIYF.